The 13 T cell receptor beta chains below come from one sample, sequenced in a study of CD8+ T cells in alopecia areata. The sequencing template was cDNA reverse transcribed from extracted RNA. TCRdb's copy holds only in-frame clones and misses some; the assay was immunoSEQ multiplex PCR. The sample contains more than 90,000 clones, 50% to 75% of which appear only once. The treatment is: oral pan-JAK inhibitor, 5-10 mg twice daily. The sequencing used CD8+ T cells sorted from blood, collected at week 4, from a patient treated with tofacitinib. The receptors were sampled from a human donor with alopecia areata.

The chain carries TRBV15 and TRBJ2-4; D is unclear. The length of the CDR3 is 11 residues. The germline CDR1 and CDR2 sequences are LNHNV and YYDKDF (reference sequence). V was trimmed by 5 bases and J by 11 bases, leaving 10 bases between them. In nucleotides, the CDR3 is TGTGCCACCAGCGATCAGTACGTTCAGTACTTC. This translates into CATSDQYVQYF.

V usage is TRBV7-2 and J usage is TRBJ2-1, with D possibly TRBD2 on 5 matching bases. The CDR3 is made up of 14 amino acids. V was shortened by 1 base and J by 9 bases, with 13 bases between the two germline ends. Germline loops: CDR1 SGHTA, CDR2 FQGNSA. CDR3 in amino acids: CASSLVMDSGEQFF. The CDR3 nucleotides read TGTGCCAGCAGCTTAGTTATGGACTCTGGTGAGCAGTTCTTC.

This clone has a single count. The chain joins TRBV7-6 to TRBJ2-3; D is unresolved. The CDR3 length is 13 residues. CDR1 and CDR2 from the germline V gene are SGHVS and FNYEAQ. The germline V and J ends were trimmed by 2 bases and 7 bases, with 10 bases remaining between them. The CDR3 loop is CASSLKAANTQYF. In DNA, the CDR3 is TGTGCCAGCAGCTTAAAGGCGGCGAATACGCAGTATTTT.

This clone was detected a few times. The V and J genes are TRBV29-1 and TRBJ2-7; the D gene is possibly TRBD2 (5 bases). The V gene lost 6 bases and the J gene lost 2 bases, with 17 bases spanning the gap. The germline gives CDR1 SQVTM, CDR2 ANQGSEA. CDR3 size: 14 residues. The CDR3 DNA reads as TGCAGCGTACTTGCCGCCGGGGTGGCCTACGAGCAGTACTTC. Amino acids: CSVLAAGVAYEQYF.

The gene calls are TRBV30 and TRBJ2-1; unclear D gene. V dropped 2 bases and J dropped 4 bases, with 6 bases sitting between them. CDR1 GTSNPN and CDR2 SVGIG come from the germline V gene (reference sequence). The length of the CDR3 is 12 residues. CDR3 DNA: TGTGCCTGGAGTTACGGGTACAATGAGCAGTTCTTC. Its protein is CAWSYGYNEQFF.

This chain connects TRBV29-1 to TRBJ1-2, with D unclear. V gave up 7 bases and J gave up 2 bases, with 14 bases separating them. The germline gives CDR1 SQVTM, CDR2 ANQGSEA. The CDR3 loop spans 13 amino acids. CDR3 nucleotide sequence: TGCAGCGCTGCCTTCGTCGAAAACTATGGCTACACCTTC. Encoded protein: CSAAFVENYGYTF.

A single count supports this clone. The chain carries TRBV15 and TRBJ1-2; D call uncertain. Germline V lookup: CDR1 LNHNV, CDR2 YYDKDF (reference sequence). CDR3 length equals 15 residues. V was pared by 1 base and J by 3 bases, with 12 bases between. Written as DNA, the CDR3 is TGTGCCACCAGCAGAGTTGTTCAGACGGACTATGGCTACACCTTC. Its protein is CATSRVVQTDYGYTF.

The chain employs TRBV7-9 and TRBJ2-2; no clear D. V lost 6 bases to trimming and J lost 0 bases, with 5 bases between them. The CDR3 extends over 13 amino acids. Germline loops: CDR1 SEHNR, CDR2 FQNEAQ (reference sequence). DNA for the CDR3: TGTGCCAGCAGTCCTGCGAACACCGGGGAGCTGTTTTTT. Its translation is CASSPANTGELFF.

The gene calls are TRBV6-5 and TRBJ1-6; TRBD1 might be the D (6 bases). Germline CDR1 is MNHEY and CDR2 is SVGAGI. Trimming took 6 bases from V and 9 from J, leaving 15 bases between them. The CDR3 is 14 amino acids. The DNA of the CDR3 is TGTGCCAGCAGCCTTGGACAGTCGAGTTCACCCCTCCACTTT. Translation: CASSLGQSSSPLHF.

The rearrangement links TRBV4-1 to TRBJ2-7; TRBD2 is a possible D gene (6 bases). Trimming removed 5 bases at V and 0 bases at J, with 14 bases between. This CDR3 comprises 15 residues. Germline V gene lookup returns CDR1 MGHRA and CDR2 YSYEKL. The CDR3 region has the DNA TGCGCCAGCAGCACCGGGACTCACCACTCCTACGAGCAGTACTTC. It yields the protein CASSTGTHHSYEQYF.

This rearrangement joins TRBV29-1 to TRBJ1-2; D uncertain. V lost 3 bases and J 8 bases, leaving 10 bases between the germline ends. CDR1 and CDR2 from the germline V gene are SQVTM and ANQGSEA. The length of the CDR3 is 11 residues. CDR3: CSVDPGLGYTF. The CDR3 DNA reads TGCAGCGTTGACCCGGGCCTGGGCTACACCTTC.

The chain links TRBV30 to TRBJ1-1, with 8 positions matching TRBD1. V was clipped by 2 bases and J by 5 bases; unmatched bases: 1. Per the germline V gene, CDR1 is GTSNPN and CDR2 is SVGIG (reference sequence). CDR3 length: 12 amino acids. The CDR3 spells CAWSQGATEAFF. The CDR3 coding sequence is TGTGCCTGGAGTCAGGGGGCTACTGAAGCTTTCTTT.

The V call is TRBV30, the J call TRBJ1-1; D remains ambiguous. Trimming stripped 5 bases from V and 0 bases from J, with 1 base between. This CDR3 spans 10 amino acids. Looked up from germline, CDR1 is GTSNPN and CDR2 is SVGIG (reference sequence). The CDR3 sequence is CAWLNTEAFF. The CDR3 nucleotides read TGTGCCTGGTTGAACACTGAAGCTTTCTTT.